This TCR beta chain was profiled in a study of cytomegalovirus exposure and HLA in healthy donors. Nominal health characterized the donors when sampled, though unrecorded immune exposures were likely. The V gene's germline CDR1 is MDHEN and CDR2 SYDVKM. The CDR3 loop spans 13 amino acids. V lost 2 bases, J lost 7 bases, and 12 bases lay in between. Researchers ran the PCR with 60 Vbeta and 13 Jbeta primers. Measured with immunoSEQ multiplex PCR; TCRdb has only the in-frame clones, and not every one. The sample includes 80,000 to 130,000 clones, 75% seen only once; the top ten take more than 4.5%. Study findings and constraints: Researchers reported in a later analysis that a missense DCLRE1C variant was tied to TCR beta V- and J-gene trimming. The productive fraction for most TCR beta V segments was about 90% or about 30% in an earlier analysis. In a later analysis, HLA-associated TCR beta chains were more clonally expanded than equally common others.

As concerns this clone: The target antigen is unknown.

The chain employs TRBV28 and TRBJ2-7; D call uncertain. The source is a woman aged 18-29 years in good health and CMV-seropositive. Specimen: PBMCs. DNA for the CDR3: TGTGCCAGCAGTTTAACCCCTGGAGAAGAGCAGTACTTC. This encodes CASSLTPGEEQYF.